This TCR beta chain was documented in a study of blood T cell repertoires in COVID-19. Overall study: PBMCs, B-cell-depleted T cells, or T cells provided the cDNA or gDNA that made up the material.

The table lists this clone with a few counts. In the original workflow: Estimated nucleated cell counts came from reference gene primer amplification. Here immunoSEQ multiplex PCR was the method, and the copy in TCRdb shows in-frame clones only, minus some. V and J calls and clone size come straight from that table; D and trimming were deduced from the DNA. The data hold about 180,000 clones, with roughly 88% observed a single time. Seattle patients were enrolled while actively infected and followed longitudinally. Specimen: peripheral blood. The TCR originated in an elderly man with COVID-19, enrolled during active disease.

In DNA form, the CDR3 reads TGCGCCAGCAGCTTCTGGACAGGGGGCGATAATGAAAAACTGTTTTTT. Protein product: CASSFWTGGDNEKLFF. The chain uses TRBV5-1 and TRBJ1-4; 11 bases are a match to TRBD1. The V gene's germline CDR1 is SGHRS and CDR2 YFSETQ. This CDR3 contains 16 residues. The V gene end was trimmed by 2 bases and the J gene end by 4 bases; junction bases not matched to a gene: 4. The full variable domain, rest sourced from reference TRBV5-1 and TRBJ1-4, is KAGVTQTPRYLIKTRGQQVTLSCSPISGHRSVSWYQQTPGQGLQFLFEYFSETQRNKGNFPGRFSGRQFSNSRSEMNVSTLELGDSALYLCASSFWTGGDNEKLFFGSGTQLSVL.